The text below deals with one T cell receptor beta chain. This sample was taken from a study of blood T cell repertoires in COVID-19. Background on the study: There were acute and convalescent COVID-19 samples, and they came from the United States, Italy and Spain. Sources were T cells, B-cell-depleted T cells, or PBMCs; the material itself was cDNA or gDNA.

Germline CDR1 is KGHSH and CDR2 is LQKENI. Unmatched junction bases numbered 5, after V lost 4 bases and J lost 4 bases. The CDR3 is 15 amino acids. In the source study's methods: Reference gene primer amplification gave nucleated cell count estimates. Here immunoSEQ multiplex PCR was the method, and the copy in TCRdb shows in-frame clones only, minus some. V, J and clone size are taken as reported in that table, and D and trimming were inferred from the DNA itself. The table records roughly 200,000 clones, around 83% of them present only once. The V call is TRBV18, the J call TRBJ2-1, with 9 bases matching TRBD2. The sequenced sample consisted of peripheral blood. The TCR was taken from a man aged 40-49 years with active or convalescent COVID-19. In nucleotides, the CDR3 is TGTGCCAGCTCACGCGCTAGCGGGACGTACAATGAGCAGTTCTTC. This gives the protein CASSRASGTYNEQFF.